This T cell receptor beta chain emerged from a study of blood T cells in healthy people across ages. With a J-beta primer mix and a sample-barcoded 5' primer, a second PCR ran roughly 7 to 11 cycles. Every cDNA molecule bore a tag from a template-switch adaptor containing 12 random nucleotides. TCRdb re-analysed the 5' RACE reads in MiXCR, keeping a single row per CDR3 protein. The sample shows 1.5 million to 2 million distinct CDR3 sequences, approximately 39% of them seen only once. V was cut by 4 bases and J by 7 bases, with 14 bases left in between. Germline V gene data show CDR1 as SGHDT and CDR2 as YYEEEE. CDR3 length: 14 amino acids.

The receptor's source is a human donor in good health. Sequences were obtained from blood. The rearrangement uses TRBV5-6 and TRBJ2-2, with D unclear. Written as DNA, the CDR3 is TGTGCCAGCAGCCCGGTCGCATCCGGCGGGGAGCTGTTTTTT. Its protein product is CASSPVASGGELFF.